The rows below give T cell receptor beta chains drawn from one sample of a study of long-term antiretroviral therapy in people with HIV. Method: immunoSEQ multiplex PCR; TCRdb's copy keeps in-frame clones and lacks some. The sample shows 17,000 or so clones, 60% to 85% of them seen only once. This sample comprised unsorted PBMCs, obtained at the start of antiretroviral therapy. The source of these receptors is a man under 40 with HIV. Each CDR3 is given without its conserved first and last residue.

cdr3_length,j_call,v_call,cdr3_aa
13,TRBJ1-2,TRBV7-9,ASSLEGTGWDGYT
13,TRBJ2-7,TRBV28,ASSYRGPSSYEQY
13,TRBJ2-1,TRBV15,ATSRDNGANNEQF
12,TRBJ2-3,TRBV7-8,ASSVFVARDTQY
13,TRBJ1-4,TRBV27,ASSSETVGNEKLF
13,TRBJ2-7,TRBV11-2,ASSLSDRGPYGQY
11,TRBJ2-1,TRBV10-3,AISEVDTREQF
14,TRBJ2-7,TRBV6-6,ASSYSASGMLDEQY
12,TRBJ1-4,TRBV9,ASSSGTANEKLF
13,TRBJ2-1,TRBV29-1,SVEDIAGAYNEQF
14,TRBJ2-3,TRBV19,ASSIRRGTGTDTQY
13,TRBJ2-2,TRBV4-1,ASSQDLQYTGELF
15,TRBJ2-1,TRBV7-2,ASAYQGLAELRNEQF
14,TRBJ2-1,TRBV5-4,ASSLAGTGPPNEQF
12,TRBJ2-7,TRBV5-1,ASSFDVSSYEQY
14,TRBJ2-2,TRBV18,ASSPQESSNTGELF
13,TRBJ2-2,TRBV6-1,ASTWRTTNTGELF
15,TRBJ1-5,TRBV7-3,ASSLTYRGQDDQPQH
14,TRBJ1-2,TRBV19,ASRNPESRGLRGYT
20,TRBJ2-5,TRBV7-8,ASSEGTGKSREGAGYQETQY
14,TRBJ2-1,TRBV9,ASSANRVQSSNEQF
10,TRBJ2-5,TRBV15,ATSRPKETQY
10,TRBJ2-5,TRBV4-1,ASSQDEETQY
9,TRBJ1-2,TRBV10-3,AISPGDGYT
13,TRBJ2-7,TRBV5-6,ASSYIGQGAYEQY
14,TRBJ2-1,TRBV10-2,ASSESGTGGYNEQF
9,TRBJ2-1,TRBV10-3,AISVANEQF
12,TRBJ2-7,TRBV7-8,ASSLTDPSYEQY
13,TRBJ1-2,TRBV25-1,ASSELGQGANGYT
10,TRBJ2-7,TRBV6-1,ASSGGGYEQY
10,TRBJ2-7,TRBV6-1,ASSEFGTPLK
13,TRBJ2-3,TRBV11-2,ASSLDARRLDTQY
12,TRBJ1-2,TRBV5-1,ASSVADYNYGYT
14,TRBJ2-1,TRBV4-2,ASSQEGLAGVVEQF
15,TRBJ2-7,TRBV27,ASSLAGLAGGYYEQY
11,TRBJ2-5,TRBV6-5,ASSYGGQETQY